This T cell receptor (beta chain) came from a study of blood T cell repertoires in COVID-19. In its sample, this clone was seen a few times. TCRdb keeps only in-frame clones here, not all; method: immunoSEQ multiplex PCR. The table records about 270,000 clones, around 90% of them present only once. The CDR3 consists of 16 residues. V dropped 6 bases and J dropped 2 bases, with 18 bases sitting between them. In germline, CDR1 is MNHEY, CDR2 SMNVEV (reference sequence). This sequence originates from a woman in her 30s who had recovered from COVID-19. Material for sequencing was PBMCs or T cells enriched from blood (not recorded which). This chain uses TRBV27 with TRBJ2-3, with TRBD1 as a possible D gene (6 bases). CDR3 region: CASSTPGTPNTDTQYF. DNA for the CDR3: TGTGCCAGCAGCACACCCGGGACACCGAACACAGATACGCAGTATTTT.